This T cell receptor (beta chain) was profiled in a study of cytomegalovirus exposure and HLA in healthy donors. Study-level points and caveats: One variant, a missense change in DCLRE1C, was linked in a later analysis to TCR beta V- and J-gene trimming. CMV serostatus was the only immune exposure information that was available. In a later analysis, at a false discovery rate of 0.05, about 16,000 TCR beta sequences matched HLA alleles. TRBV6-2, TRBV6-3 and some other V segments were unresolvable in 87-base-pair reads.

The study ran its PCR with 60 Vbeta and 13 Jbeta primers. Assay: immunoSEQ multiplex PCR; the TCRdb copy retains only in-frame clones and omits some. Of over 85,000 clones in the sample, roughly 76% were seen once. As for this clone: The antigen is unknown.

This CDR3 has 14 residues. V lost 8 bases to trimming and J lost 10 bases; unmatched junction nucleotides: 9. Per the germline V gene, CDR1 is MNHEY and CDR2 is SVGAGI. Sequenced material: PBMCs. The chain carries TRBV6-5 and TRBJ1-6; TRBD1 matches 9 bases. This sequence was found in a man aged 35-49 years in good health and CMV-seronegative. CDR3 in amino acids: CASLPRDRESPLHF. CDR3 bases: TGTGCCAGCTTACCGAGGGACAGGGAATCACCCCTCCACTTT.